This T cell receptor beta chain was profiled in a study of shared clonotypes between healthy human individuals (dated by TCRdb to about 2020). Some background on the complete study: A few men and two women, aged 18 to 49 years, made up the cohort. For each donor, CD4 naive and CD4 memory were each given three plates, CD8 naive was given two plates, and CD8 memory was given one plate. Blood TCR repertoires of several healthy adults were deeply sequenced to estimate repertoire size and the extent of clonotype sharing between individuals. To increase sequencing depth and limit assay-specific biases, different laboratories used diverse techniques to prepare libraries and sequence TCR repertoires. Between about 0.94 and 8.9 billion PBMCs per donor were obtained by leukapheresis. The research as a whole found: Clonotypes shared by all four sorted-subset donors showed higher generation probabilities than non-shared clonotypes. Incomplete sequencing was indicated by rarefaction of sorted-subset datasets, despite the large sequencing depth. The small number of donors limited the genetic and exposure-history diversity represented. Sharing across a few donors was observed for around 5% of naive CD4, 3% to 3.5% of naive CD8, around 2.5% of memory CD4, and roughly 0.43% of memory CD8 clonotypes. Pairwise subsampling indicated that sequencing depth was expected to affect the degree of clonotype sharing among donors. Larger estimated clonotype richness was generally found for naive subsets than for memory subsets. Only blood was sampled, and tissue TCR repertoires likely differ from those in blood.

A remark on this clone: No antigen is known for it. Base quality data are lacking; no much larger clone is found one base away.

The CDR3, from cysteine to phenylalanine, totals 15 residues. Here the CDR3 DNA is all that survives: 45 bases in frame from base 1. The germline V gene encodes CDR1 SGHRS and CDR2 YFSETQ. The germline ends are 11 bases apart after V is trimmed by 4 bases and J by 0 bases. The donors were healthy, HIV-negative adults who had no recently reported acute infections or vaccinations. Every donor was a Caucasian adult living in Nashville, Tennessee, USA. CD4+ T cells were enriched by magnetic negative selection, after which naive cells were positively selected on CD45RA and the negative fraction was taken as the memory subset. After blood collection by leukapheresis, PBMCs were isolated using Ficoll-Histopaque density gradient centrifugation and then cryopreserved in the vapor phase of liquid nitrogen. Analytical flow cytometry was used to check the purity and quantity of every magnetically sorted T cell population. Genomic DNA was isolated from every sorted fraction and measured by UV absorbance on a Nanodrop 2000c.

Using the deep immunoSEQ assay, multiplex PCR amplified TCR CDR3 regions from genomic DNA. Extracted genomic DNA from each cell subset was spread evenly across all wells of several immunoSEQ 96-well plates, with each plate serving as a replicate. For sorted subsets, each replicate PCR was loaded with 200 ng genomic DNA, equivalent to some 27,000 T cell genomes. The purified libraries were quantified using a Qubit 3.0 fluorometer, sized with a Bioanalyzer 2100, and then quantified again using the KAPA Library Quantification kit. Every immunoSEQ 96-well plate was sequenced on a separate single-read 150-cycle Illumina NextSeq 550 flow cell. As for the original processing: Because the immunoSEQ output held only junctional sequences and lacked quality scores, the filtering could not match the filtering applied to full-length reads. Sequences were annotated with PyIR, a Python wrapper for IgBLAST v1.9, using IMGT germline references to assign V/J genes and CDR3. Reads with weak V/J assignments (E-value above 1e-6), missing CDR3, stop codons, out-of-frame junctions, or ambiguous translated residues were removed. V3J clonotypes were defined by identical inferred V gene, J gene, and CDR3 amino acid sequence. Percentage overlap between repertoires was calculated by dividing the number of shared unique clonotypes by the size of the smaller repertoire. Repertoire richness was assessed with RTK rarefaction, the Chao1 estimator, and Recon v2.1 estimates of unobserved clonotypes. For all TCRbeta clonotypes obtained by the gDNA method from four donors, generation probabilities were computed with OLGA. Here the immuneACCESS table is served through TCRdb, limited to in-frame sequences with V and J called. Missing clones are a known gap in these copies; in checked studies unresolved V genes cover under half, and the rest lacks a known reason. D and trimming come from the DNA, and the V and J calls and clone size come from that table. The sample has approximately 1,500,000 clones on record, 95% to 99% of them singletons. 0.45% of the sample is held by the ten biggest clonotypes.

Recombination joined TRBV5-1 with TRBJ1-3, with the D segment identity uncertain. Sequencing was performed on naive CD4+ T cells sorted from blood. The intended sense of this specimen's cell subset or site label: CD45RA+ positively selected. The TCR was taken from a man in his thirties or forties in good health. The CDR3 is CASSTAQTSGNTIYF. The DNA sequence is TGCGCCAGCAGCACTGCCCAAACCTCTGGAAACACCATATATTTT.